This is a list of T cell receptor beta chains from one sample in a study of identical twins. TCRdb re-called the 5' RACE reads through MiXCR, storing one row per CDR3 protein. The sample has about 200,000 distinct CDR3 sequences; about a tenth are singletons. Material: memory (CD45RO+) T cells sorted from blood. Receptor source: a woman younger than 35 in good health. The CDR3 runs from the conserved cysteine through the conserved F or W. D genes are given only for firm matches. The size field is filled for only some rows; it gives once, few, many or a size class.

clone size,J gene,V gene,D gene,CDR3 protein,CDR3 DNA
many,TRBJ2-3,TRBV12-3/TRBV12-4,NA,CASSQYNTDTQYF,TGTGCCAGCAGTCAATACAACACAGATACGCAGTATTTT
few,TRBJ1-5,TRBV10-3,NA,CAISEPGKPQHF,TGTGCCATCAGTGAGCCAGGGAAGCCCCAGCATTTT
few,TRBJ1-1,TRBV20-1,NA,CSAAREGNTEAFF,TGCAGTGCAGCACGGGAGGGGAACACTGAAGCTTTCTTT
few,TRBJ2-2,TRBV6-2/TRBV6-3,NA,CASRFFNTGELFF,TGTGCCAGCCGGTTTTTTAACACCGGGGAGCTGTTTTTT
NA,TRBJ1-1,TRBV20-1,NA,CSVFEHSSSEAFF,TGCAGTGTTTTCGAGCATAGTAGCTCTGAAGCTTTCTTT
NA,TRBJ1-1,TRBV20-1,TRBD1,CSATGQGGVGAFF,TGCAGTGCAACGGGACAGGGGGGGGTTGGAGCTTTCTTT
few,TRBJ2-7,TRBV7-9,TRBD2,CASSLVGRGTYEQYF,TGTGCCAGCAGCTTAGTGGGGCGGGGGACCTACGAGCAGTACTTC
NA,TRBJ2-1,TRBV27,NA,CASSLFGPGASLSEQFF,TGTGCCAGCAGTTTATTTGGTCCGGGGGCGAGCCTCAGTGAGCAGTTCTTC
NA,TRBJ1-2,TRBV20-1,NA,CSARDWQRRSQPNYGYTF,TGCAGTGCTAGAGATTGGCAACGGCGCTCTCAACCCAACTATGGCTACACCTTC
few,TRBJ2-5,TRBV29-1,NA,CSVDRNQETQYF,TGCAGCGTTGACCGGAACCAAGAGACCCAGTACTTC
few,TRBJ2-1,TRBV12-3/TRBV12-4,TRBD1,CASTLFRRDRSYNEQFF,TGTGCCAGCACTCTCTTCCGACGGGACAGATCCTACAATGAGCAGTTCTTC
NA,TRBJ2-3,TRBV4-2,NA,CASSQERTQYF,TGTGCCAGCAGCCAAGAAAGGACGCAGTATTTT
NA,TRBJ2-1,TRBV20-1,TRBD2,CSANGGSGSYNEQFF,TGCAGTGCCAACGGCGGGAGCGGGAGTTACAATGAGCAGTTCTTC
many,TRBJ1-1,TRBV29-1,TRBD1,CSAGDRVNTEAFF,TGCAGCGCGGGAGACAGGGTGAACACTGAAGCTTTCTTT
many,TRBJ1-1,TRBV12-3/TRBV12-4,TRBD1,CASSLGTAYTEAFF,TGTGCCAGCAGCCTCGGGACAGCCTACACTGAAGCTTTCTTT
few,TRBJ2-7,TRBV19,NA,CASRDRRGPYEQYF,TGTGCCAGTAGGGACCGCAGGGGCCCCTACGAGCAGTACTTC
few,TRBJ1-2,TRBV20-1,NA,CSARAQEYGYTF,TGCAGTGCTAGAGCACAGGAATATGGCTACACCTTC
few,TRBJ2-7,TRBV6-5,TRBD2,CASSYSRAGVYEQYF,TGTGCCAGCAGTTACTCGAGGGCGGGGGTCTACGAGCAGTACTTC
NA,TRBJ2-3,TRBV5-1,TRBD2,CASRTGGVTDTQYF,TGCGCCAGCCGTACGGGGGGGGTCACAGATACGCAGTATTTT
few,TRBJ2-1,TRBV20-1,NA,CSASNAGKSYNEQFF,TGCAGTGCTAGTAATGCGGGGAAATCCTACAATGAGCAGTTCTTC
many,TRBJ2-1,TRBV4-3,NA,CASSQVSAGLHNEQFF,TGCGCCAGCAGCCAAGTGTCCGCCGGCCTCCACAATGAGCAGTTCTTC
many,TRBJ2-1,TRBV9,TRBD2,CASSLGLAGGYNEQFF,TGTGCCAGCAGCCTAGGACTAGCGGGGGGGTACAATGAGCAGTTCTTC
many,TRBJ2-7,TRBV20-1,TRBD1,CSASGQGAWEQYF,TGCAGTGCCTCGGGCCAGGGGGCATGGGAGCAGTACTTC
few,TRBJ2-3,TRBV5-1,NA,CASSFGGGSTDTQYF,TGCGCCAGCAGCTTTGGGGGGGGCAGCACAGATACGCAGTATTTT
NA,TRBJ2-7,TRBV20-1,TRBD2,CSASGTSLYEQYF,TGCAGTGCTTCCGGGACTAGCCTCTACGAGCAGTACTTC
few,TRBJ1-2,TRBV3-1,NA,CASSQEVGGRYYGYTF,TGTGCCAGCAGCCAAGAGGTCGGGGGGCGATACTATGGCTACACCTTC
NA,TRBJ2-1,TRBV20-1,TRBD2,CSATMSSGGNEQFF,TGCAGTGCCACTATGTCTAGCGGGGGAAATGAGCAGTTCTTC
NA,TRBJ2-1,TRBV20-1,NA,CSARGRDGSYNEQFF,TGCAGTGCAAGAGGACGGGATGGGTCCTACAATGAGCAGTTCTTC
NA,TRBJ2-3,TRBV7-2,TRBD2,CASSLGLAGPGTDTQYF,TGTGCCAGCAGCTTAGGACTAGCGGGACCCGGGACAGATACGCAGTATTTT
NA,TRBJ2-7,TRBV11-2,TRBD1,CASRYDRDSYEQYF,TGTGCCAGCAGGTACGACAGGGATTCCTACGAGCAGTACTTC
few,TRBJ1-2,TRBV20-1,NA,CITGGVQDGYTF,TGCATAACCGGGGGGGTCCAGGATGGCTACACCTTC
few,TRBJ2-2,TRBV7-9,TRBD2,CASEGLLAGAYTGELFF,TGTGCCAGCGAGGGGTTGCTAGCGGGGGCCTACACCGGGGAGCTGTTTTTT
many,TRBJ2-2,TRBV4-3,TRBD2,CASSQRTGGPTGELFF,TGCGCCAGCAGCCAAAGAACGGGAGGGCCGACCGGGGAGCTGTTTTTT
NA,TRBJ1-1,TRBV6-5,NA,CASSYIGVDTEAFF,TGTGCCAGCAGTTACATAGGGGTGGACACTGAAGCTTTCTTT
few,TRBJ1-4,TRBV6-5,NA,CASSYTQSGTLFF,TGTGCCAGCAGTTATACCCAAAGCGGTACACTGTTTTTT
few,TRBJ2-3,TRBV20-1,TRBD2,CSARDHSGMTDTQYF,TGCAGTGCTAGAGATCATAGCGGGATGACAGATACGCAGTATTTT
many,TRBJ1-1,TRBV10-2,NA,CASSESWDGEAFF,TGCGCCAGCAGTGAGTCGTGGGACGGCGAAGCTTTCTTT
few,TRBJ2-2,TRBV3-1,NA,CASSQRGALLPGELFF,TGTGCCAGCAGCCAACGTGGGGCGTTACTCCCCGGGGAGCTGTTTTTT
NA,TRBJ2-5,TRBV20-1,TRBD2,CSASGGRGQETQYF,TGCAGTGCTAGTGGCGGGAGAGGCCAAGAGACCCAGTACTTC
few,TRBJ2-2,TRBV18,NA,CASSPRQGLAGELFF,TGTGCCAGCTCACCACGACAGGGACTGGCCGGGGAGCTGTTTTTT
few,TRBJ1-1,TRBV3-1,NA,CASSQDPHTEAFF,TGTGCCAGCAGCCAAGATCCACACACTGAAGCTTTCTTT
few,TRBJ2-5,TRBV20-1,TRBD2,CSARGGAGGPQETQYF,TGCAGTGCTAGGGGAGGAGCGGGGGGACCTCAAGAGACCCAGTACTTC